This T cell receptor (beta chain) comes out of a study of T cells in Graves' hyperthyroidism and ophthalmopathy. This CDR3 comprises 12 residues. V lost 4 bases and J lost 4, with 6 bases in between. Germline CDR1 SNHLY, CDR2 FYNNEI. Regarding this clonotype: A much larger clone differs by one base, so this may be a read error.

Researchers took RNA transcripts and amplified the TCR beta CDR3 regions from them. Using the HTBI primer set, a first-round RT-PCR was run on the TCR CDR3. TCRdb processed the multiplex PCR reads anew with MiXCR; each CDR3 protein has one entry. Among roughly 130,000 distinct CDR3 sequences listed, more than 20% were seen once. The chain couples TRBV2 to TRBJ2-3; D is possibly TRBD2 (6 bases). The receptor was derived from a woman in her 50s with Graves' hyperthyroidism that later progressed to Graves' ophthalmopathy. Sequenced input: blood. The CDR3 protein is CASSASADTQYF. The CDR3 nucleotides are TGTGCCAGCAGTGCTAGCGCAGATACGCAGTATTTT.